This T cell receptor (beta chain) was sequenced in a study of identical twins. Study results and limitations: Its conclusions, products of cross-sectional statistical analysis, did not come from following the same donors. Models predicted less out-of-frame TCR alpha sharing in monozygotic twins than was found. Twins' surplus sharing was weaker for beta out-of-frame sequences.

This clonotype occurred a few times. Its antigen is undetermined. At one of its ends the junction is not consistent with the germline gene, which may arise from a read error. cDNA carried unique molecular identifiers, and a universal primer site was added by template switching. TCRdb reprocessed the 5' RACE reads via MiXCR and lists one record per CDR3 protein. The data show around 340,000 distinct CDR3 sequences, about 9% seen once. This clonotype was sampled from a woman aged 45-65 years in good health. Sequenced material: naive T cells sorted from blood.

The CDR3 sequence: CASSQLAGGTHNEQFF. The CDR3 nucleotides are TGTGCTAGCAGCCAACTAGCGGGCGGTACCCACAATGAGCAGTTCTTC. The chain has TRBV7-7 and TRBJ2-1, with TRBD2 identical over 9 bases. This CDR3 is 16 amino acids long. Germline CDR1 SSHAT, CDR2 FNYEAQ (reference sequence).